The T cell receptor (beta chain) described here comes from a study of cytomegalovirus exposure and HLA in healthy donors. Comments on this clone: Its antigen is not known.

Both 60 Vbeta primers and 13 Jbeta primers went into the PCR. Method: immunoSEQ multiplex PCR; TCRdb's copy keeps in-frame clones and lacks some. The data contain about 180,000 clones, approximately 72% of them singletons. Overall study results and limits: HLA alleles showed associations with about 17,000 TCR beta sequences in a later analysis, at a 0.05 false discovery rate.

V was cut by 5 bases and J by 5 bases, with 16 bases left in between. CDR3 length equals 15 residues. Germline-derived CDR1 and CDR2 are MGHRA and YSYEKL. The receptor comes from a female donor in good health and CMV-seronegative. The sample was PBMCs. The chain joins TRBV4-1 to TRBJ2-1; D call uncertain. The CDR3 coding sequence is TGCGCCAGCAGCGCGTCCGGGTCCCTGGACAATGAGCAGTTCTTC. Translating it yields CASSASGSLDNEQFF.